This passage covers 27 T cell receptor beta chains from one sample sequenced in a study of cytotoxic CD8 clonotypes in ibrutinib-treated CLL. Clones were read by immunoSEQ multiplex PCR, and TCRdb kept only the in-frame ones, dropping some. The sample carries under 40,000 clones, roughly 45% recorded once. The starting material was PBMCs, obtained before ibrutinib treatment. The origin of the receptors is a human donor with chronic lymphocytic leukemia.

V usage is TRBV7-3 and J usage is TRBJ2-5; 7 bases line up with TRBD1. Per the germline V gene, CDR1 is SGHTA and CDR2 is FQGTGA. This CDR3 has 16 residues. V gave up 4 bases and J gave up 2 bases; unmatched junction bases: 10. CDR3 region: CASSSPGTEIQETQYF. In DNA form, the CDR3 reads TGTGCCAGCAGCTCGCCCGGGACAGAGATTCAAGAGACCCAGTACTTC.

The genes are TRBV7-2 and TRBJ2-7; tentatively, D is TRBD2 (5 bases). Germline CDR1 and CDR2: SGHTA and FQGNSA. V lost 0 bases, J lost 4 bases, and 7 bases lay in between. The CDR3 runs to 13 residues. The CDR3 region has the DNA TGTGCCAGCAGCTTAGCGGAGGAGTACGAGCAGTACTTC. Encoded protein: CASSLAEEYEQYF.

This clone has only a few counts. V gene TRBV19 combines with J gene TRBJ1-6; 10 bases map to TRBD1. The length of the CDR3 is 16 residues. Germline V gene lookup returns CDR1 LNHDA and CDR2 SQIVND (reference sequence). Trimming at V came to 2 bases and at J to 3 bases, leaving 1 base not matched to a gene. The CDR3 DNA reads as TGTGCCAGTAGTATACGGGACAGGGGCTATAATTCACCCCTCCACTTT. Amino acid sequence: CASSIRDRGYNSPLHF.

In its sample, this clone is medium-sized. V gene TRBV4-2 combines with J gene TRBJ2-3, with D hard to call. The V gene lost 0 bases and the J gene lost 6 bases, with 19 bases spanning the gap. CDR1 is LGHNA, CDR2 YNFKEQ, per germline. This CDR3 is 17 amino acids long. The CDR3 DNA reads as TGTGCCAGCAGCCAAGATCAAGACCAGCCTCGGGCGGATACGCAGTATTTT. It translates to CASSQDQDQPRADTQYF.

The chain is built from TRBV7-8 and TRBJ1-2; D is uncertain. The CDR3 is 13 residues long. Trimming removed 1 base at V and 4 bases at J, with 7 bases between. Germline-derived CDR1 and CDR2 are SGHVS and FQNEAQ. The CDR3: CASSLDSSYGYTF. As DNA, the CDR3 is TGTGCCAGCAGCTTAGACAGTTCCTATGGCTACACCTTC. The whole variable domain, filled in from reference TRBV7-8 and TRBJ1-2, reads GAGVSQSPRYKVAKRGQDVALRCDPISGHVSLFWYQQALGQGPEFLTYFQNEAQLDKSGLPSDRFFAERPEGSVSTLKIQRTQQEDSAVYLCASSLDSSYGYTFGSGTRLTVV.

The CDR3 DNA sequence: TGTGCCAGCAGCTCTTACATTGTACGGGACACTGAAGCTTTCTTT. It yields the protein CASSSYIVRDTEAFF. J is TRBJ1-1 and V is TRBV7-8; no definite D call. Germline V gives CDR1 SGHVS, CDR2 FQNEAQ. V was pared by 4 bases and J by 3 bases, with 15 bases between. The CDR3 is made up of 15 amino acids.

DNA for the CDR3: TGTGCCAGCAGTTACGGGGGGAGGCTGCCCCAGCATTTT. This encodes CASSYGGRLPQHF. This chain uses TRBV6-5 with TRBJ1-5, with TRBD1 as a possible D gene (5 bases). The CDR3 is 13 residues long. The ends were cut back, 2 bases at V and 9 bases at J, with 11 bases in the middle. Per germline, CDR1 MNHEY and CDR2 SVGAGI.

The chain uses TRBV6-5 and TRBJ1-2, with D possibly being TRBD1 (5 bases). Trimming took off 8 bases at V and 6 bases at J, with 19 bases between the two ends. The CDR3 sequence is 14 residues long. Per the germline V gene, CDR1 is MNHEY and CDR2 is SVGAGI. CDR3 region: CASRNVARGHGYTF. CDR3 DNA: TGTGCCAGCCGGAACGTGGCCCGGGGCCATGGCTACACCTTC.

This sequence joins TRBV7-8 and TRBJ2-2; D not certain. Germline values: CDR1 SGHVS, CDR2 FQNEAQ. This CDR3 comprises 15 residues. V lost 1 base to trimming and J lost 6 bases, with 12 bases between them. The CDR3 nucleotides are TGTGCCAGCAGCTTAGTAGTGAGCGCTGCCGGGGAGCTGTTTTTT. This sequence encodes CASSLVVSAAGELFF. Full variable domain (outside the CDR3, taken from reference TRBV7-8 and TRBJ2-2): GAGVSQSPRYKVAKRGQDVALRCDPISGHVSLFWYQQALGQGPEFLTYFQNEAQLDKSGLPSDRFFAERPEGSVSTLKIQRTQQEDSAVYLCASSLVVSAAGELFFGEGSRLTVL.

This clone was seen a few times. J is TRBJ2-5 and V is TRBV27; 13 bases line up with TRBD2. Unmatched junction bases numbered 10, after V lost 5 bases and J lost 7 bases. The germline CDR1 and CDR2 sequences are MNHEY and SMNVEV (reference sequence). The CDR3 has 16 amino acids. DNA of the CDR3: TGTGCCAGCAGTCCCGCGACTAGCGGGGGGCCAGGGACCCAGTACTTC. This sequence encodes CASSPATSGGPGTQYF.

The CDR3 sequence is CATSTRSLNEKLFF. The CDR3 DNA reads as TGTGCCACAAGTACACGATCACTTAATGAAAAACTGTTTTTT. The chain is built from TRBV6-1 and TRBJ1-4, with D uncertain. This CDR3 is 14 amino acids long. The germline gives CDR1 MNHNS, CDR2 SASEGT. Trimming removed 10 bases from V and 4 bases from J, with 16 bases in between.

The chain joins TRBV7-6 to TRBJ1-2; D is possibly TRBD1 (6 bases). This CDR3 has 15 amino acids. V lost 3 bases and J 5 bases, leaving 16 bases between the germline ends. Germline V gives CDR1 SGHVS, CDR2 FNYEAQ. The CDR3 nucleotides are TGTGCCAGCAGCTTTTGGACAGCAAAATTTTATGGCTACACCTTC. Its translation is CASSFWTAKFYGYTF.

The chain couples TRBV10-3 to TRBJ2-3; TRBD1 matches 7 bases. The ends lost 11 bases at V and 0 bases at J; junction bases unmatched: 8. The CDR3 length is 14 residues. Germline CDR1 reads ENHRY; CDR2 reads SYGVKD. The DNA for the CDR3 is TGTGCCGCTGGGACAGCCACTAGCACAGATACGCAGTATTTT. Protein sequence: CAAGTATSTDTQYF.

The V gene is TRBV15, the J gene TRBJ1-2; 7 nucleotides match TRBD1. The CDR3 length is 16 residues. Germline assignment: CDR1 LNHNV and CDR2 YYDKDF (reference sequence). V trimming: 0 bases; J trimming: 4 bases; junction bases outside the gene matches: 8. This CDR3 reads CATSRDQSRTGYGYTF. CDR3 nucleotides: TGTGCCACCAGCAGAGATCAATCGAGGACAGGCTATGGCTACACCTTC.

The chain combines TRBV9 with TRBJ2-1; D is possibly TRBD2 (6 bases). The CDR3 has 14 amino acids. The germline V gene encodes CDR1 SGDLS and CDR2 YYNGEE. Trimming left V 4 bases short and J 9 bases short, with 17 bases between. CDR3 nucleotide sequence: TGTGCCAGCAGCCCGGAGGGAATGCAGGGTGAGCAGTTCTTC. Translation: CASSPEGMQGEQFF.

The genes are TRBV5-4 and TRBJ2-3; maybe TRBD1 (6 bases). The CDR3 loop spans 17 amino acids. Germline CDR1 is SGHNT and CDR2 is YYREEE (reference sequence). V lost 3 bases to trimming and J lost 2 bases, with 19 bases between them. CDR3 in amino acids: CASSSPLGGQPTDTQYF. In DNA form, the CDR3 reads TGTGCCAGCAGCTCTCCCCTTGGGGGCCAACCCACAGATACGCAGTATTTT.

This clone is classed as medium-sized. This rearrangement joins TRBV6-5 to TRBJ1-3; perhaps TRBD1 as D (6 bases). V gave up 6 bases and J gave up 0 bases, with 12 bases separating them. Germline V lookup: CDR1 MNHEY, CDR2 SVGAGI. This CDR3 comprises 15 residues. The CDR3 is CASRETGLSGNTIYF. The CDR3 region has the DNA TGTGCCAGCAGGGAAACAGGGCTCTCTGGAAACACCATATATTTT.

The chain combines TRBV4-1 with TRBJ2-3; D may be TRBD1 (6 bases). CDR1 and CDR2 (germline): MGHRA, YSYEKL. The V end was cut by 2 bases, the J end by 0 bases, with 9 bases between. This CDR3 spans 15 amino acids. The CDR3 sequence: CASSQTGISTDTQYF. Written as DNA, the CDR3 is TGCGCCAGCAGCCAAACAGGGATTAGCACAGATACGCAGTATTTT.

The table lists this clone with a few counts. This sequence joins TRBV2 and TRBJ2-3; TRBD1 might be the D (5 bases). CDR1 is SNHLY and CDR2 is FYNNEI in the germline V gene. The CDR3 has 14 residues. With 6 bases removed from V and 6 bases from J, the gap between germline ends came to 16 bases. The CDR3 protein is CASRIRLGADTQYF. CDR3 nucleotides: TGTGCCAGCAGAATCCGGCTAGGGGCCGATACGCAGTATTTT.

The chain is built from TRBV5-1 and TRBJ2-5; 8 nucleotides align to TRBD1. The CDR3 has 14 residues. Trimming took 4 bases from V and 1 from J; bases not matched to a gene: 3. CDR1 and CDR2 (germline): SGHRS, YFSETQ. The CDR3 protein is CASSIGTGQETQYF. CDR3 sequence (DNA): TGCGCCAGCAGCATCGGGACAGGCCAAGAGACCCAGTACTTC. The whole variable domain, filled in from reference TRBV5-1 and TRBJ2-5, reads KAGVTQTPRYLIKTRGQQVTLSCSPISGHRSVSWYQQTPGQGLQFLFEYFSETQRNKGNFPGRFSGRQFSNSRSEMNVSTLELGDSALYLCASSIGTGQETQYFGPGTRLLVL.

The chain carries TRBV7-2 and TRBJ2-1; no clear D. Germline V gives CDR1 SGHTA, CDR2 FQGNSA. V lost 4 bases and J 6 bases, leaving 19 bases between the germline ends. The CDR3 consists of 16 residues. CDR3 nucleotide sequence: TGTGCCAGCAGCTACTCGACGGACCCGCGCGTCAATGAGCAGTTCTTC. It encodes CASSYSTDPRVNEQFF.

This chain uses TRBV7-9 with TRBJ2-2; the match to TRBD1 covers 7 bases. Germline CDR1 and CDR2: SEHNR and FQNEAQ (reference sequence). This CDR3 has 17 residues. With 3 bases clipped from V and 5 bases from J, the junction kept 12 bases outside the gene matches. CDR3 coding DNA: TGTGCCAGCAGCTTGGGGACAGTCATGGCAGGGACCGGGGAGCTGTTTTTT. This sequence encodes CASSLGTVMAGTGELFF.

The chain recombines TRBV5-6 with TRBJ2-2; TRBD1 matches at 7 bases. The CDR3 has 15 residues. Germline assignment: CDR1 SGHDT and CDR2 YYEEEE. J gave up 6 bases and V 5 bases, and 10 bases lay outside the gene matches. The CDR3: CASSRITGEAGELFF. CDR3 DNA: TGTGCCAGCAGTCGTATCACAGGGGAAGCCGGGGAGCTGTTTTTT.

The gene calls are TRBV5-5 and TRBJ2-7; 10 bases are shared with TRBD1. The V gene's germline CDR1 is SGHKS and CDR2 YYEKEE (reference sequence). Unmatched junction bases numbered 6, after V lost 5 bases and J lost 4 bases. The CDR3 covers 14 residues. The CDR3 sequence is CASRGTGEVYEQYF. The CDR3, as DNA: TGTGCCAGCAGAGGGACAGGGGAGGTTTACGAGCAGTACTTC.

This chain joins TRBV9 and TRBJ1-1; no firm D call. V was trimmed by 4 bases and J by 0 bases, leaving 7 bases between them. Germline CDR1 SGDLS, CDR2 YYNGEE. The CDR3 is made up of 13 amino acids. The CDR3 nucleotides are TGTGCCAGCAGCCCCCTAATGAACACTGAAGCTTTCTTT. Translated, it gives CASSPLMNTEAFF.

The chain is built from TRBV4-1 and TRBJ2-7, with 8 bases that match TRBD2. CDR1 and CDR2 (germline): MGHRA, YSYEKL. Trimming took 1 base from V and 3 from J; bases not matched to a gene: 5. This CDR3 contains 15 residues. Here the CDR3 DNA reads TGCGCCAGCAGCCAAGGCGGGACTAGTCTCTACGAGCAGTACTTC. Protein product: CASSQGGTSLYEQYF.

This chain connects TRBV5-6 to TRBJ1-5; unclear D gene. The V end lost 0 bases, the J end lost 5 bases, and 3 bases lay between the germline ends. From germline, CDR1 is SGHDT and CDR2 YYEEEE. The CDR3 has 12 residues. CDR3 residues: CASSLGDQPQHF. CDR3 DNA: TGTGCCAGCAGCTTGGGTGATCAGCCCCAGCATTTT.